This section outlines one T cell receptor beta chain sequence together with its context. Its antigen is unidentified. The isolated RNA, all of it, was reverse transcribed, so expressed TCRB transcripts were what got sequenced. Measured with immunoSEQ multiplex PCR; TCRdb has only the in-frame clones, and not every one. The table lists more than 95,000 clones, 28% of them singletons. This sample was taken from a study of beta chain features in type 1 diabetes. Notes on the study in general: When Type 1 diabetes patients were examined, their TCRB CDR3s proved moderately but significantly shorter in all four CD4+ subsets.

Trimming removed 0 bases from V and 2 bases from J, with 9 bases in between. This CDR3 is 15 amino acids long. Germline V gene data show CDR1 as SGHTA and CDR2 as FQGTGA. The chain employs TRBV7-3 and TRBJ2-3; the D is unclear. The sample consisted of central memory CD4+ T cells from blood. The sequence came from a woman under 30 with type 1 diabetes. CDR3 residues: CASSLTNAVTDTQYF. CDR3 DNA: TGTGCCAGCAGCTTAACGAACGCAGTCACAGATACGCAGTATTTT. Combining the CDR3 with reference TRBV7-3 and TRBJ2-3 gives the whole variable domain GAGVSQTPSNKVTEKGKYVELRCDPISGHTALYWYRQSLGQGPEFLIYFQGTGAADDSGLPNDRFFAVRPEGSVSTLKIQRTERGDSAVYLCASSLTNAVTDTQYFGPGTRLTVL.